This T cell receptor beta chain was found in a study of blood T cell repertoires in COVID-19. As for the study in general: COVID-19 samples, acute and convalescent, were from the United States, Italy and Spain.

This clone has only a few counts. Allocation to cohorts depended on clinical history reported by the participants. Trimming pared 5 bases from V and 8 bases from J, leaving 9 bases between. In germline, CDR1 is SEHNR, CDR2 FQNEAQ (reference sequence). The CDR3 is 12 amino acids. Libraries were prepared by immunoSEQ multiplex PCR; TCRdb keeps only in-frame clonotypes and omits some of them. The sample shows a few hundred thousand clones, more than 70% of them seen only once. What was sequenced was PBMCs or T cells enriched from blood (not recorded which). The J gene is TRBJ1-4, the V gene TRBV7-9; D remains ambiguous. The receptor comes from a woman in her late teens or twenties who had recovered from COVID-19. Here the CDR3 DNA reads TGTGCCAGCAGCATCATACGGGAAAAACTGTTTTTT. Translation gives CASSIIREKLFF.